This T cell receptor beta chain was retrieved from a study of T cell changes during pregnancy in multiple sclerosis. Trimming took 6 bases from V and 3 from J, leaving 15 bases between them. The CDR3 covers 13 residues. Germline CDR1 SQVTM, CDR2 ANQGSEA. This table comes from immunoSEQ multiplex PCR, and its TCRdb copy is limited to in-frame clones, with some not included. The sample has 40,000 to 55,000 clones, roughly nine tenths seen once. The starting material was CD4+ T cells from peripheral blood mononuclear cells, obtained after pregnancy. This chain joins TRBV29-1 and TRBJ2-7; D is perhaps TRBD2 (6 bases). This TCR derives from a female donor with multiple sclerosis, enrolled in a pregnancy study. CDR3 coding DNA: TGCAGCGTCTTACTGGAGGGCGACTACGAGCAGTACTTC. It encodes CSVLLEGDYEQYF.